One sample yielded the 14 T cell receptor beta chains listed below, sequenced in a study of shared clonotypes between healthy human individuals. TCRdb's table, derived via immunoSEQ multiplex PCR, lists solely in-frame clones and lacks some. The repertoire has about 1.4 million clones, over 95% of them found once; the top ten carry roughly 1.2%. The sequenced sample consisted of naive CD4+ T cells sorted from blood. Subset: CD45RA+ positively selected. These receptors all come from a man aged 25 to 40 in good health.

This clone appeared once. The chain has TRBV11-2 and TRBJ1-1; weak D call: TRBD1 (5 bases). Trimming shortened V by 5 bases and J by 2 bases, and 15 bases separated the two germline ends. CDR1 is SGHAT, CDR2 FQNNGV, per germline. The CDR3 sequence is 15 residues long. For the CDR3, the DNA is TGTGCCAGCAGCCCCCTGGACAAGCACAACACTGAAGCTTTCTTT. Translating it yields CASSPLDKHNTEAFF.

The V call is TRBV5-4, the J call TRBJ2-2; TRBD1 is a possible D gene (6 bases). The CDR3 spans 16 residues. Germline assignment: CDR1 SGHNT and CDR2 YYREEE (reference sequence). The germline V and J ends were trimmed by 6 bases and 7 bases, with 22 bases remaining between them. The CDR3 here is CASTKQGPEGDGELFF. CDR3 bases: TGTGCCAGCACAAAACAGGGCCCCGAAGGTGACGGGGAGCTGTTTTTT.

The rearrangement uses TRBV7-9 and TRBJ2-3; TRBD2 is a possible D gene (5 bases). The germline V gene encodes CDR1 SEHNR and CDR2 FQNEAQ (reference sequence). Trimming cost V 7 bases and J 14 bases, with 19 bases left between them. The length of the CDR3 is 12 residues. CDR3 amino acids: CASIRRTRLLYF. CDR3 nucleotides: TGTGCCAGCATCCGCCGGACTCGTCTCCTGTATTTT.

The rearrangement joins TRBV2 to TRBJ2-7; TRBD1 agrees at 9 bases. Germline CDR1 and CDR2: SNHLY and FYNNEI. V was pared by 8 bases and J by 1 base, with 9 bases of the junction left unmatched. The CDR3 spans 15 residues. The CDR3 sequence is CASARDRVLSYEQYF. In DNA, the CDR3 is TGTGCCAGCGCGAGGGACAGGGTGCTTTCCTACGAGCAGTACTTC.

The genes are TRBV29-1 and TRBJ1-2; D call uncertain. Germline V CDR1 and CDR2: SQVTM, ANQGSEA. V lost 6 bases and J 5 bases, leaving 16 bases between the germline ends. The CDR3 covers 13 residues. The CDR3 is CSVLPPSKYGYTF. The CDR3 DNA sequence: TGCAGCGTCCTTCCACCCAGTAAATATGGCTACACCTTC.

The chain carries TRBV7-6 and TRBJ2-3; TRBD2 might be the D (6 bases). The germline V gene encodes CDR1 SGHVS and CDR2 FNYEAQ. The V end was cut by 5 bases, the J end by 3 bases, with 18 bases between. The CDR3 loop spans 16 amino acids. For the CDR3, the DNA is TGTGCCAGCAGCCGCTCCCCCGGGAGATTAACAGATACGCAGTATTTT. Amino acids: CASSRSPGRLTDTQYF. Full variable domain (outside the CDR3, taken from reference TRBV7-6 and TRBJ2-3): GAGVSQSPRYKVTKRGQDVALRCDPISGHVSLYWYRQALGQGPEFLTYFNYEAQQDKSGLPNDRFSAERPEGSISTLTIQRTEQRDSAMYRCASSRSPGRLTDTQYFGPGTRLTVL.

This chain links TRBV7-9 with TRBJ1-1; 7 bases fit TRBD1. CDR3 length: 16 residues. The J segment lost 0 bases and the V segment lost 5 bases, leaving 9 bases of the junction unmatched. Germline loops: CDR1 SEHNR, CDR2 FQNEAQ (reference sequence). The CDR3 here is CASSNRQGLLNTEAFF. CDR3 bases: TGTGCCAGCAGCAATAGACAGGGTCTGCTGAACACTGAAGCTTTCTTT.

In DNA, the CDR3 is TGCGCCAGCAGCTTGGCCCAACAGGGGAGAGGCACCGGGGAGCTGTTTTTT. Amino acid sequence: CASSLAQQGRGTGELFF. The rearrangement uses TRBV5-1 and TRBJ2-2; 7 bases fit TRBD1. V was clipped by 0 bases and J by 4 bases; unmatched bases: 9. Germline CDR1 and CDR2: SGHRS and YFSETQ. This CDR3 contains 17 residues.

This chain uses TRBV5-4 with TRBJ2-1; D is perhaps TRBD2 (6 bases). This CDR3 has 18 amino acids. Germline V lookup: CDR1 SGHNT, CDR2 YYREEE (reference sequence). Trimming shortened V by 4 bases and J by 1 base, and 21 bases separated the two germline ends. The CDR3 loop reads CASSLPGSGQRSYNEQFF. DNA of the CDR3: TGTGCCAGCAGCCTCCCCGGGAGCGGGCAGAGGTCCTACAATGAGCAGTTCTTC.

V usage is TRBV5-1 and J usage is TRBJ2-7; no reliable D call. Germline CDR1 SGHRS, CDR2 YFSETQ. V gave up 0 bases and J gave up 2 bases, with 9 bases separating them. This CDR3 is 14 amino acids long. CDR3 amino acids: CASSLAGKTYEQYF. CDR3 DNA sequence: TGCGCCAGCAGCTTGGCAGGCAAAACCTACGAGCAGTACTTC.

This chain connects TRBV9 to TRBJ1-4, with D perhaps matching TRBD1 (6 bases). The CDR3 covers 15 residues. Germline V gives CDR1 SGDLS, CDR2 YYNGEE. V lost 0 bases to trimming and J lost 9 bases, with 15 bases between them. CDR3 sequence (DNA): TGTGCCAGCAGCGTAGTTGGGGGCCCGAATCAAAAACTGTTTTTT. Amino acids: CASSVVGGPNQKLFF.

The chain recombines TRBV2 with TRBJ1-5; D ambiguous. The CDR3 contains 14 residues. Trimming left V 4 bases short and J 2 bases short, with 9 bases between. Germline V gives CDR1 SNHLY, CDR2 FYNNEI. This chain's CDR3 is CASSGGNGNQPQHF. In nucleotides, the CDR3 is TGTGCCAGCAGTGGGGGTAATGGCAATCAGCCCCAGCATTTT.

The J gene is TRBJ2-3, the V gene TRBV10-3; D uncertain. V gave up 6 bases and J gave up 3 bases, with 7 bases separating them. CDR3 length: 12 amino acids. The germline CDR1 and CDR2 sequences are ENHRY and SYGVKD. CDR3 bases: TGTGCCATCAGGGGAACGACAGATACGCAGTATTTT. It specifies CAIRGTTDTQYF.

The chain uses TRBV27 and TRBJ2-7; D call uncertain. The germline V and J ends were trimmed by 5 bases and 5 bases, with 22 bases remaining between them. This CDR3 is built from 16 residues. Looked up from germline, CDR1 is MNHEY and CDR2 is SMNVEV (reference sequence). This CDR3 reads CASSPLNNGYSNEQYF. The CDR3 bases are TGTGCCAGCAGTCCATTAAATAACGGGTACTCAAACGAGCAGTACTTC.